This T cell receptor (beta chain) was sequenced for a study of blood T cell repertoires in COVID-19. Looking at the study overall: Sources were T cells, B-cell-depleted T cells, or PBMCs; the material itself was cDNA or gDNA.

This clone has a handful of counts. The CDR3 extends over 13 amino acids. Germline V lookup: CDR1 MNHEY, CDR2 SMNVEV (reference sequence). The V end was cut by 5 bases, the J end by 2 bases, with 10 bases between. Authors' processing steps: Reference gene primer amplification yielded estimated nucleated cell counts. The repertoire was sequenced with immunoSEQ multiplex PCR; TCRdb's copy has only in-frame clones and lacks some. V, J and clone size are those of that table, while D and trimming were read from the DNA. The data contain 200,000 to 250,000 clones, 85% of them singletons. The sequencing sample was made of peripheral blood. The chain combines TRBV27 with TRBJ2-7; TRBD2 might be the D (5 bases). The sequence derives from a man aged 50 to 59 with COVID-19, enrolled during active disease. As DNA, the CDR3 is TGTGCCAGCAGTCCACTAGGAGCCTACGAGCAGTACTTC. Its protein is CASSPLGAYEQYF.